This TCR beta chain was recorded in a study of PD-L1 blockade in urothelial cancer. Deletions cut 3 bases from V and 1 base from J, with 6 bases between. Germline assignment: CDR1 SEHNR and CDR2 FQNEAQ (reference sequence). The CDR3 covers 13 residues. The repertoire was sequenced with immunoSEQ multiplex PCR; TCRdb's copy has only in-frame clones and lacks some. The sample has tens of thousands of clones, around 91% seen once. As to time point: pretreatment peripheral blood. The chain recombines TRBV7-9 with TRBJ2-5; perhaps TRBD1 as D (5 bases). The sample was PBMCs, taken around atezolizumab (anti-PD-L1) treatment. This receptor was taken from a man in his 60s with urothelial cancer. The CDR3 nucleotides read TGTGCCAGCAGCTTGGACATCCAAGAGACCCAGTACTTC. Its translation is CASSLDIQETQYF.